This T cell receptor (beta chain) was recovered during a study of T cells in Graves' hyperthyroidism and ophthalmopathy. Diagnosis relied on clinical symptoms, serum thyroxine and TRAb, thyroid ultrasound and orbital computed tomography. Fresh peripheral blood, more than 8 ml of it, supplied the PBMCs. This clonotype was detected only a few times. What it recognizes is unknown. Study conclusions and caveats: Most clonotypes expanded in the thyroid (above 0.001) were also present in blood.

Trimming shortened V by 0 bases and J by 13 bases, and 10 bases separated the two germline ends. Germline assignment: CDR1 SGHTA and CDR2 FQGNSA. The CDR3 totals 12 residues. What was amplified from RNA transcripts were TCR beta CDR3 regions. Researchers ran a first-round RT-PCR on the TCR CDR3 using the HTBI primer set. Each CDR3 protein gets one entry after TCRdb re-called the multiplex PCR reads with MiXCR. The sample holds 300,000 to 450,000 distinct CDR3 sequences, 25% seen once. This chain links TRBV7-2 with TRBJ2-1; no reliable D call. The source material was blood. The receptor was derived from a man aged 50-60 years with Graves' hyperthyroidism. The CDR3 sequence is CASSLARTRQFF. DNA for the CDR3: TGTGCCAGCAGCTTAGCTAGGACCCGCCAGTTCTTC.